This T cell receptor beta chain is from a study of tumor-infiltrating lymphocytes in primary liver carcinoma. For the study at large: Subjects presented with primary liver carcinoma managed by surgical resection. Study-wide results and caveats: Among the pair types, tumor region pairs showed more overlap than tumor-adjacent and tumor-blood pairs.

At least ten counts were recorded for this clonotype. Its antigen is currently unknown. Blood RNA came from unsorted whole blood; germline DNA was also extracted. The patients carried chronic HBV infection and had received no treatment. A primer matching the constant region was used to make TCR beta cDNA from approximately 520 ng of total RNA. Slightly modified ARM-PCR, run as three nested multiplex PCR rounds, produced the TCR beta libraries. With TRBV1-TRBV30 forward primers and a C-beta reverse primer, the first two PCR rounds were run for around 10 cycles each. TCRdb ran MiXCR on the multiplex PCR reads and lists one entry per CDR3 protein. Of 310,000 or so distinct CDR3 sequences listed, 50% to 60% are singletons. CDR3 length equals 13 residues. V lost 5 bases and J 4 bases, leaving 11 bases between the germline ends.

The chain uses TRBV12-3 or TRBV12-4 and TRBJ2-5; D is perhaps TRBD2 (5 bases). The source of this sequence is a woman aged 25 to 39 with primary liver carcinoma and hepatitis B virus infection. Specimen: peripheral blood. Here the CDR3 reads CASSPSSRETQYF. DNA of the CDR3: TGTGCCAGCAGTCCCTCTAGCCGAGAGACCCAGTACTTC.